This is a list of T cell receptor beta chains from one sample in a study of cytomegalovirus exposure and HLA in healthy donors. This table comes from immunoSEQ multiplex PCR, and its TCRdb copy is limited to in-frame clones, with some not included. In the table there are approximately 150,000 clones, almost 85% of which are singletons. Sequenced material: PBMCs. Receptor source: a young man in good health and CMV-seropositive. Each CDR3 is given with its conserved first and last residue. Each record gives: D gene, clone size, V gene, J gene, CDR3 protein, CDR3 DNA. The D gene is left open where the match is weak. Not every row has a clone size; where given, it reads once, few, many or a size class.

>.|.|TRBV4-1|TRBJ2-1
CASSPSPNNEQFF
TGCGCCAGCAGCCCTTCTCCTAACAATGAGCAGTTCTTC
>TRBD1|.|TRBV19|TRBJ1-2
CASSIRDSANYGYTF
TGTGCCAGTAGTATACGGGACAGCGCCAACTATGGCTACACCTTC
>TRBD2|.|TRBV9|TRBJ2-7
CASSTGLAGKAEQYF
TGTGCCAGCAGCACCGGACTAGCGGGAAAAGCCGAGCAGTACTTC
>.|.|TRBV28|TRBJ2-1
CASSLYNEQFF
TGTGCCAGCAGTCTTTACAATGAGCAGTTCTTC
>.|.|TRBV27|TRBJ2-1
CASSLPDTYNEQFF
TGTGCCAGCAGTTTGCCAGACACCTACAATGAGCAGTTCTTC
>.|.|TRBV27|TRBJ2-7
CASSYSRTSVFYEQYF
TGTGCCAGCAGTTACTCTAGGACTTCCGTTTTTTACGAGCAGTACTTC
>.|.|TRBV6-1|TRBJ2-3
CASSDPGRTSSTDTQYF
TGTGCCAGCAGTGACCCGGGGAGGACGTCTAGCACAGATACGCAGTATTTT
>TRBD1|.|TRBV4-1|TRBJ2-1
CASSQVTGGLKFIRFF
TGCGCCAGCAGCCAAGTCACAGGGGGCCTAAAATTCATCCGGTTCTTC
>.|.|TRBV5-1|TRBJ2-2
CASSANNRVAGELFF
TGCGCCAGCAGCGCCAACAACAGGGTGGCCGGGGAGCTGTTTTTT
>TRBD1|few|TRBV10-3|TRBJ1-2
CAISDLQGALSGYTF
TGTGCCATCAGTGACCTCCAGGGGGCGCTTTCCGGCTACACCTTC
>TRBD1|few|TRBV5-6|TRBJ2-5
CASSLVPGQGPRPQYF
TGTGCCAGCAGCTTAGTCCCGGGACAGGGGCCAAGGCCCCAGTACTTC
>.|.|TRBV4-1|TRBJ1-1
CASSQVTGTITEAFF
TGCGCCAGCAGCCAAGTCACAGGTACGATAACTGAAGCTTTCTTT
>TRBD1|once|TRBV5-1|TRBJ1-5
CASSATGVFQPQHF
TGCGCCAGCAGCGCAACAGGGGTGTTTCAGCCCCAGCATTTT
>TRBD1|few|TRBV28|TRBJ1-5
CASSLIQGARGNQPQHF
TGTGCCAGCAGTTTAATCCAGGGGGCTCGGGGCAATCAGCCCCAGCATTTT
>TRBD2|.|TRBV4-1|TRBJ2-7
CASSPPGGLLTYEQYF
TGCGCCAGCAGCCCCCCCGGGGGACTACTGACCTACGAGCAGTACTTC
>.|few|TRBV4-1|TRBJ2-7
CASSQVWFESPSYEQYF
TGCGCCAGCAGCCAAGTTTGGTTCGAGAGTCCCTCCTACGAGCAGTACTTC
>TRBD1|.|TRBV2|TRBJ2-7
CASSEKRTGMRYEQYF
TGTGCCAGCAGTGAAAAAAGGACAGGGATGAGGTACGAGCAGTACTTC
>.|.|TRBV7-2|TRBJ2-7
CASSLGSGYEQYF
TGTGCCAGCAGCTTAGGGTCGGGGTACGAGCAGTACTTC
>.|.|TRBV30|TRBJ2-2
CASYPGVSTGELFF
TGTGCCTCTTACCCGGGGGTCAGCACCGGGGAGCTGTTTTTT
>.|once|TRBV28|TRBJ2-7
CASSAPGTRSYEQYF
TGTGCCAGCAGTGCCCCCGGGACTCGCTCCTACGAGCAGTACTTC
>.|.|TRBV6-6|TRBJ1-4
CASSSQVEELFF
TGTGCCAGCAGTTCACAGGTCGAGGAACTGTTTTTT
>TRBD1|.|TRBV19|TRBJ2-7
CASSRDRGISEQYF
TGTGCCAGTAGTCGGGACAGGGGAATAAGCGAGCAGTACTTC
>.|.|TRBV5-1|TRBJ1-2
CASSHGLQNGYTF
TGCGCCAGCAGCCACGGACTCCAGAATGGCTACACCTTC
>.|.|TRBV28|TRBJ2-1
CASSRSLARNEQFF
TGTGCCAGCAGCCGTAGCCTAGCGCGCAATGAGCAGTTCTTC
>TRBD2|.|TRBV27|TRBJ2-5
CASSLSGGAKTQYF
TGTGCCAGCAGTTTATCGGGAGGGGCAAAGACCCAGTACTTC
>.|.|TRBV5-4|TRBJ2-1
CASSLWRGHEDEQFF
TGTGCCAGCAGCTTGTGGAGGGGCCACGAGGATGAGCAGTTCTTC
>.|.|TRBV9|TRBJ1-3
CASSVNTGVRDTIYF
TGTGCCAGCAGCGTAAATACCGGGGTCCGGGACACCATATATTTT
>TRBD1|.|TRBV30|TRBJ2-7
CAWNAQGSYEQYF
TGTGCCTGGAATGCACAGGGGTCCTACGAGCAGTACTTC
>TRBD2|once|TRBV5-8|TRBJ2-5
CASSLAGLAVQETQYF
TGTGCCAGCAGCTTGGCCGGACTAGCGGTCCAAGAGACCCAGTACTTC
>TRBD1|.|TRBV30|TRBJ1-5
CAWSRDSSNQPQHF
TGTGCCTGGAGTAGGGACAGCAGCAATCAGCCCCAGCATTTT
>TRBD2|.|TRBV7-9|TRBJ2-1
CATSSLAGGDEQFF
TGTGCCACCTCCTCACTAGCGGGAGGAGATGAGCAGTTCTTC
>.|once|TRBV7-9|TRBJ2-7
CASSPSYEQYF
TGTGCCAGCAGCCCCAGTTACGAGCAGTACTTC
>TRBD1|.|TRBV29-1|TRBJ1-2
CSATTGTNYGYTF
TGCAGCGCCACGACAGGGACCAACTATGGCTACACCTTC
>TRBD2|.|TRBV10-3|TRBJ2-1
CAISAILTSGSGNEQFF
TGTGCCATCAGCGCAATATTGACTAGCGGGAGTGGTAATGAGCAGTTCTTC
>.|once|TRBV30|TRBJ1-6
CAWSVTGRDSPLHF
TGTGCCTGGAGTGTAACAGGGAGGGATTCACCCCTCCACTTT
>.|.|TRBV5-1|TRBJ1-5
CASSLGSGGNNQPQHF
TGCGCCAGCAGCTTGGGGTCGGGGGGCAACAATCAGCCCCAGCATTTT
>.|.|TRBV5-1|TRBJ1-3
CASSQDSSGNTIYF
TGCGCCAGCAGCCAGGACAGCTCTGGAAACACCATATATTTT
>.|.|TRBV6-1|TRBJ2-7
CASTAVPYEQYF
TGTGCCAGCACCGCAGTGCCCTACGAGCAGTACTTC
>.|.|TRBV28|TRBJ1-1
CASSLSPRGRSYTEAFF
TGTGCCAGCAGTTTATCGCCCCGTGGCAGAAGTTACACTGAAGCTTTCTTT
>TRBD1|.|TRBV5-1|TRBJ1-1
CASSLPTGGSDAFF
TGCGCCAGCTCCTTACCGACAGGGGGTTCAGATGCTTTCTTT
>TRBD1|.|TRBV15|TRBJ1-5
CATSREGQVLNQPQHF
TGTGCCACCAGCAGAGAGGGACAGGTCCTCAATCAGCCCCAGCATTTT
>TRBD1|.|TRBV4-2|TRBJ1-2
CASSQDDRGEDGYTF
TGTGCCAGCAGCCAGGATGACAGGGGTGAGGATGGCTACACCTTC
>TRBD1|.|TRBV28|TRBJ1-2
CASSRGDSTYGYTF
TGTGCCAGCAGTCGTGGGGACAGTACCTATGGCTACACCTTC
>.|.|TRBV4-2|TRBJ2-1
CASSRPQRAGNEQFF
TGTGCCAGCAGCCGTCCGCAGCGGGCCGGGAATGAGCAGTTCTTC
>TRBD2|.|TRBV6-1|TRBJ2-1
CASSGTTSGFLNEQFF
TGTGCCAGCAGTGGGACGACTAGCGGTTTCCTCAATGAGCAGTTCTTC
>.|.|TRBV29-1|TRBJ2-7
CSAPGENYEQYF
TGCAGCGCCCCGGGGGAGAACTACGAGCAGTACTTC
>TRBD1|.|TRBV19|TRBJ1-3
CASSIIDRGLGNTIYF
TGTGCCAGTAGTATAATCGACAGGGGGCTTGGAAACACCATATATTTT
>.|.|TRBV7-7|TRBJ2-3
CASSAGVADPSTDTQYF
TGTGCTAGCAGCGCAGGGGTGGCGGATCCAAGCACAGATACGCAGTATTTT
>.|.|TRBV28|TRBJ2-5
CASSPNLDQETQYF
TGTGCCAGCAGCCCGAACCTAGACCAAGAGACCCAGTACTTC
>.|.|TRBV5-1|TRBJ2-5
CASRTGVAETQYF
TGCGCCAGTCGAACGGGGGTAGCAGAGACCCAGTACTTC